This T cell receptor (beta chain) was identified in a study of blood T cell repertoires in COVID-19. Turning to the study itself: Nucleic acid was either cDNA or gDNA, and it came from T cells, B-cell-depleted T cells, or PBMCs.

The CDR3 spans 15 residues. CDR1 and CDR2 from the germline V gene are KGHSH and LQKENI. Unmatched junction bases numbered 9, after V lost 6 bases and J lost 7 bases. In the source study's methods: Nucleated cell number was recorded as an estimate derived from reference gene primer amplification. The table came from immunoSEQ multiplex PCR; TCRdb's copy has only in-frame clones and leaves some out. D and trimming were read from the DNA, whereas the V and J calls and clone size are those reported in that table. The sample has 20,000 to 25,000 clones, approximately 80% seen once. This sequence joins TRBV18 and TRBJ2-1, with 10 bases matching TRBD1. Sequenced material: peripheral blood. This TCR was sampled from a man between 65 and 85 years old with acute or convalescent COVID-19. The chain's CDR3 is CASSRGGQGSNEQFF. CDR3 DNA: TGTGCCAGCTCCCGGGGGGGACAGGGGAGTAATGAGCAGTTCTTC.